The rows below give T cell receptor beta chains drawn from one sample of a study of T cell responses to AZD1222 COVID-19 vaccine. Libraries were prepared by immunoSEQ multiplex PCR; TCRdb keeps only in-frame clonotypes and omits some of them. The sample has 70,000 to 95,000 clones, 85% to 90% seen once. The specimen was peripheral blood, collected 28 days after the second AZD1222 dose. These receptors were taken from an adult who received the AZD1222 COVID-19 vaccine. CDR3s include the opening cysteine and the closing phenylalanine or tryptophan. The order of the fields is J gene, V gene, CDR3 protein.

TRBJ2-1 | TRBV15 | CATSRAYNEQFF
TRBJ1-1 | TRBV4-2 | CASSQEGAGQGRTEAFF
TRBJ2-1 | TRBV27 | CASSFEASGSSYNEQFF
TRBJ1-1 | TRBV18 | CASSPPPNTEAFF
TRBJ1-2 | TRBV6-5 | CASRGSREGLYGYTF
TRBJ2-2 | TRBV19 | CASSIPRGRTGELFF
TRBJ1-5 | TRBV30 | CAWSVDSNQPQHF
TRBJ1-6 | TRBV9 | CASSTAPGPFVNSPLHF
TRBJ2-2 | TRBV7-2 | CASSLVWGLNVGELFF
TRBJ2-7 | TRBV30 | CAWSTGAWEQYF
TRBJ1-6 | TRBV5-1 | CASSLGTYNSPLHF
TRBJ1-2 | TRBV6-5 | CASRPLDSLNYGYTF
TRBJ2-6 | TRBV5-6 | CASSLVPGSGANVLTF
TRBJ2-2 | TRBV7-3 | CASSLSGYQRTGELFF
TRBJ2-5 | TRBV5-1 | CASSFGTGEETQYF
TRBJ1-2 | TRBV6-1 | CASSEDGQAYGYTF
TRBJ1-1 | TRBV18 | CASSPPTRDEAFF
TRBJ1-2 | TRBV7-2 | CASSFYRDSYGYTF
TRBJ2-5 | TRBV6-5 | CASSYGRSRETQYF
TRBJ1-6 | TRBV9 | CASSVGQTNSPLHF
TRBJ2-7 | TRBV6-6 | CASSPLVGPSYEQYF
TRBJ2-3 | TRBV24-1 | CATSDLEEAQYF
TRBJ2-7 | TRBV3-1/TRBV3-2 | CASRATGSSYEQYF
TRBJ1-4 | TRBV19 | CASSPQGEKLFF
TRBJ1-6 | TRBV6-5 | CASSVPEDSPLHF
TRBJ1-2 | TRBV30 | CAWSHNYGYTF
TRBJ2-1 | TRBV9 | CASSAETGIGEQFF
TRBJ2-7 | TRBV12-3/TRBV12-4 | CASSLDLDLEQYF
TRBJ1-2 | TRBV30 | CAFYGGAANYGYTF
TRBJ2-7 | TRBV5-1 | CASSLSGSGPEQYF
TRBJ2-2 | TRBV29-1 | CSVGRRGENTGELFF
TRBJ1-2 | TRBV4-1 | CASSQVKIANYGYTF
TRBJ2-7 | TRBV2 | CASSALFWNEQYF